A selection of T cell receptor beta chains follows, all from one sample in a study of beta chain features in type 1 diabetes. The repertoire was sequenced with immunoSEQ multiplex PCR; TCRdb's copy has only in-frame clones and lacks some. This table holds around 650,000 clones, roughly 12% found once. Sequenced sample: naive CD4+ T cells from blood. Source of these receptors: a man aged 30 to 45 with type 1 diabetes. Each CDR3 is given with its conserved first and last residue. The D gene is left open where the match is weak. Size is omitted from some rows. Given values are once, few, many or a class for expanded clones.

NA	NA	11	TRBV5-1	TRBJ2-1	CASSSNNEQFF
NA	NA	14	TRBV5-1	TRBJ2-1	CASSLAASYNEQFF
NA	TRBD2	14	TRBV7-9	TRBJ2-7	CASSFVAGAYEQYF
few	NA	13	TRBV25-1	TRBJ2-7	CASSKTGSYEQYF
NA	TRBD1	14	TRBV2	TRBJ2-3	CASERDRSTDTQYF
NA	NA	15	TRBV9	TRBJ2-3	CASSVVPVSANTQYF
NA	NA	15	TRBV11-2	TRBJ2-7	CASSLLGGQGPEQYF
few	TRBD1	16	TRBV5-4	TRBJ1-6	CASSLGGLTGFSPLHF
NA	NA	12	TRBV2	TRBJ2-2	CASSDNSGELFF
NA	NA	15	TRBV29-1	TRBJ1-6	CSVRLDSSYNSPLHF
NA	NA	17	TRBV27	TRBJ2-5	CASSPPRGRGGQETQYF
few	TRBD2	12	TRBV29-1	TRBJ2-4	CSVETSASIQYF
few	NA	14	TRBV7-8	TRBJ2-3	CASRPTSSTDTQYF
few	TRBD2	13	TRBV29-1	TRBJ2-3	CSVRGGYDDTQYF
NA	NA	14	TRBV29-1	TRBJ2-3	CSGAPDLRKDTQYF
NA	NA	13	TRBV6-6	TRBJ2-1	CASTGGGIDEQFF
few	TRBD2	17	TRBV7-2	TRBJ2-5	CASSLVASGGLQETQYF
NA	TRBD1	19	TRBV19	TRBJ1-1	CASKGRTGADWYGNTEAFF
NA	NA	16	TRBV7-2	TRBJ2-6	CASSPRANSGANVLTF
NA	NA	13	TRBV7-2	TRBJ2-7	CASSLVSQNEQYF
NA	TRBD1	14	TRBV29-1	TRBJ1-2	CSVELGQEIYGYTF
NA	TRBD2	15	TRBV7-2	TRBJ2-1	CASSRAGPVYNEQFF
NA	NA	15	TRBV5-1	TRBJ2-7	CASSLDGTGSYEQYF
NA	NA	14	TRBV7-2	TRBJ1-5	CASSLFQENQPQHF
few	NA	17	TRBV5-4	TRBJ2-2	CASSLDQGVIKTGELFF
NA	TRBD1	15	TRBV6-1	TRBJ2-2	CASRRGTVNTGELFF
NA	NA	13	TRBV4-2	TRBJ1-1	CASSQGEGTEAFF
few	NA	16	TRBV25-1	TRBJ1-6	CASSESVGSYNSPLHF
NA	NA	12	TRBV19	TRBJ1-5	CATRGGDQPQHF
NA	NA	15	TRBV5-6	TRBJ1-5	CASSSLTVSNQPQHF
NA	TRBD1	17	TRBV12-5	TRBJ2-1	CASGPGQASGSYNEQFF
NA	NA	15	TRBV2	TRBJ2-2	CASSEVGRSTGELFF
few	TRBD2	14	TRBV7-2	TRBJ2-3	CASSSAGGTDTQYF